This entry describes one TCR beta chain. Trimming took 7 bases from V and 6 from J, leaving 16 bases between them. The CDR3 has 13 amino acids. Germline CDR1 is SGDLS and CDR2 is YYNGEE. TCR beta sequencing was performed on blood CD8+ and CD4+ T cells. In contrast to the negatively isolated CD8+ and CD4+ T cells, TEMRA cells were FACS-enriched. With random hexamers, 0.5 to 1 ug RNA was reverse transcribed. From the immunoSEQ multiplex PCR reads, TCRdb called clonotypes with MiXCR, one entry per CDR3 protein. Here the sample spans some 110,000 distinct CDR3 sequences, 85% to 95% being singletons. This entry comes from a study of CD8 T cells in Susac syndrome.

Source material: CD4+ T cells from PBMCs. This rearrangement joins TRBV9 to TRBJ1-2, with D possibly being TRBD1 (5 bases). This TCR came from a human donor with multiple sclerosis. The CDR3 loop reads CASSWDLRNGYTF. Here the CDR3 DNA reads TGTGCCAGCTCCTGGGACCTAAGGAATGGCTACACCTTC.